These T cell receptor beta chains were read from a single sample in a study of circulating tumor DNA in untreated peripheral T-cell lymphoma. Sequenced by immunoSEQ multiplex PCR; TCRdb stores in-frame clones only, minus some. The data show around 2,500 clones, over 55% seen once. Sequencing used tumor tissue. Receptor source: a human donor with peripheral T-cell lymphoma. CDR3s include the opening cysteine and the closing phenylalanine or tryptophan. The D gene is left open where the match is weak.

V gene | D gene | CDR3 protein
TRBV29-1 | TRBD1 | CSVNRGNTEAFF
TRBV11-3 | - | CASSLEGETDTQYF
TRBV5-1 | TRBD2 | CASSSPGLAAINEQFF
TRBV11-3 | - | CASSRLAILNTEAFF
TRBV10-2 | - | CASRAAGGGFYGYTF
TRBV28 | - | CASRFSGGETQYF
TRBV14 | TRBD1 | CASKGGPNEKLFF
TRBV6-8 | - | CASTPRATSTNEKLFF
TRBV18 | - | CASSSLGCRTIETQYF
TRBV19 | - | CASSPLGGDQPQHF
TRBV19 | TRBD1 | CATSREPSGGYGSLNTEAFF
TRBV30 | TRBD1 | CAWVFQGASYGYTF
TRBV11-3 | - | CASSSSHQGYYGYTF
TRBV19 | TRBD1 | CASSIGQGDYGYTF
TRBV6-8 | TRBD1 | CASRGLPGQGGEKLFF
TRBV6-8 | - | CASSYPGDEQFF
TRBV7-6 | - | CASSSPDRLGEKLFF
TRBV12-5 | - | CASTSLAAKNIQYF
TRBV11-3 | TRBD2 | CASSPGLAGVATGELFF
TRBV6-8 | TRBD1 | CASILYLTGDGGELFF